This T cell receptor (beta chain) was captured in a study of T cells expressing NK-cell markers. Background on the study: Each TCR beta repertoire originated in sorted T cells that were CD3+CD56+NKG2C+, CD3+CD56+NKG2C- or CD3+CD56-NKG2C+.

Study observations and caveats: As a fraction of CD8+ T cells, dominant NKG2C+ clonotypes reached roughly 1.0-7.5% in more than five donors.

This CDR3 spans 11 amino acids. Germline CDR1 SQVTM, CDR2 ANQGSEA. TCRdb reanalyzed the 5' RACE reads and collapses them to one entry per CDR3 protein, without DNA. In total, the table holds about 380,000 distinct CDR3 sequences. As for this clonotype: Its antigen remains unknown.

Sequencing was performed on blood T cells: a sorted CD56 or NKG2C T cell subset, CD4+ or CD8+ T cells, or bulk PBMC T cells (not recorded which). This TCR derives from a man between 18 and 69 years old in good health. This rearrangement joins TRBV29-1 to TRBJ2-7. This CDR3 is CSSQKGFEQYF.